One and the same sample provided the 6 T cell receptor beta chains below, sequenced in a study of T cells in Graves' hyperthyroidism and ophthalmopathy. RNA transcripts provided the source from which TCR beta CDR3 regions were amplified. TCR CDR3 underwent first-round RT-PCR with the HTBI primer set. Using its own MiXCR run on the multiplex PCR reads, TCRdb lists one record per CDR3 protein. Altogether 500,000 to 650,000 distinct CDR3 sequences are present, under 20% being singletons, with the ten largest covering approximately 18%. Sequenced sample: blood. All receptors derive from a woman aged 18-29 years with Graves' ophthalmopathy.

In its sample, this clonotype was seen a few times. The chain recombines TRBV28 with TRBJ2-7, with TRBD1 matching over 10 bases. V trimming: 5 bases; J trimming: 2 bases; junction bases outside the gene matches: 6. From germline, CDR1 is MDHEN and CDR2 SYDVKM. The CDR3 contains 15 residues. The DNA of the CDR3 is TGTGCCAGCAGTCCCGGACAGGGGGGCACCTACGAGCAGTACTTC. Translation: CASSPGQGGTYEQYF. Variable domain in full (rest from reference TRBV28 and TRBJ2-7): DVKVTQSSRYLVKRTGEKVFLECVQDMDHENMFWYRQDPGLGLRLIYFSYDVKMKEKGDIPEGYSVSREKKERFSLILESASTNQTSMYLCASSPGQGGTYEQYFGPGTRLTVT.

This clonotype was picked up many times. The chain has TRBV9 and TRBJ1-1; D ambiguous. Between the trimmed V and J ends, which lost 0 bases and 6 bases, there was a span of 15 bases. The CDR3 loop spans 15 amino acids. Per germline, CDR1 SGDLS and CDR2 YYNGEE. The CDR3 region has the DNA TGTGCCAGCAGCGTAGTCGCCAGGACGGACTCTGAAGCTTTCTTT. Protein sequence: CASSVVARTDSEAFF.

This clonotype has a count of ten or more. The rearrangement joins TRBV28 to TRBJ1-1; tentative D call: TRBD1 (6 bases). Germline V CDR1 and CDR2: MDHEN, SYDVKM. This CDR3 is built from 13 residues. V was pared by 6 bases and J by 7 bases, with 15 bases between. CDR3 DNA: TGTGCCAGCAGCCTCGGGGGGCTGTATGAAGCTTTCTTT. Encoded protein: CASSLGGLYEAFF.

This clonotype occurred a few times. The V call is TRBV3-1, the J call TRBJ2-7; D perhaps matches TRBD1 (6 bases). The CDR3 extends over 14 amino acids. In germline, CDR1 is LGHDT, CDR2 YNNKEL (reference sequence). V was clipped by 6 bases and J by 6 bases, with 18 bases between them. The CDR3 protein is CASSRTASSVEQYF. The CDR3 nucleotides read TGTGCCAGCAGTCGGACAGCCTCCTCTGTCGAGCAGTACTTC.

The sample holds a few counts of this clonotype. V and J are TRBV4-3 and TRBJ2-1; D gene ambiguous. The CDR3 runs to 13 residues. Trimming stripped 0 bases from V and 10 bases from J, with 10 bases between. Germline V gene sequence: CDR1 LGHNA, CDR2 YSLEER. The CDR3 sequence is CASSQDILEEQFF. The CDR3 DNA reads TGCGCCAGCAGCCAAGATATCCTGGAAGAGCAGTTCTTC.

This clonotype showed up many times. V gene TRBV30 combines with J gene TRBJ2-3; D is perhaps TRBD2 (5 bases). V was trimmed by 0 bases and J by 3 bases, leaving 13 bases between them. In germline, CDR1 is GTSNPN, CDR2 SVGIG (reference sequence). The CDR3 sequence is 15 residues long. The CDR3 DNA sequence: TGTGCCTGGAGTGTTGAGGGATGGTTAACAGATACGCAGTATTTT. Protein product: CAWSVEGWLTDTQYF.